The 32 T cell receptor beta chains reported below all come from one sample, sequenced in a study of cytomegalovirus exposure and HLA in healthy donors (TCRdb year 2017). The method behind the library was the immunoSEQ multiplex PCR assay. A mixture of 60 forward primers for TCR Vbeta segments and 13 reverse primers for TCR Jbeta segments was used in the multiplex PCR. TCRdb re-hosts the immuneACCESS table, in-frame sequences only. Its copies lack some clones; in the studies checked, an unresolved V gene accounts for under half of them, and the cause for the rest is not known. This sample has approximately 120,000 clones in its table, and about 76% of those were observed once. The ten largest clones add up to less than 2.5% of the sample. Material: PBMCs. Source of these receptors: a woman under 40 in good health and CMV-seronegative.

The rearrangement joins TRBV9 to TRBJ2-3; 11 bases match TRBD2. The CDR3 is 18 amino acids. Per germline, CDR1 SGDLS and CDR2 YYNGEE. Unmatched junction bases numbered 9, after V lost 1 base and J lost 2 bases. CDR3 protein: CASSVSGFSGRATDTQYF. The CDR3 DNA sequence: TGTGCCAGCAGCGTATCAGGGTTTAGCGGGAGGGCCACAGATACGCAGTATTTT. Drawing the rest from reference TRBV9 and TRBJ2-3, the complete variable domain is DSGVTQTPKHLITATGQRVTLRCSPRSGDLSVYWYQQSLDQGLQFLIQYYNGEERAKGNILERFSAQQFPDLHSELNLSSLELGDSALYFCASSVSGFSGRATDTQYFGPGTRLTVL.

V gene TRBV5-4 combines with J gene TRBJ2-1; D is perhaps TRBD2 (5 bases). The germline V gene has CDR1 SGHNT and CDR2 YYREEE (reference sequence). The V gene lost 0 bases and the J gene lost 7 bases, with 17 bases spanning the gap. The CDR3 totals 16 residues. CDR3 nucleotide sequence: TGTGCCAGCAGCTTGGGGGCGGGTGAGGGTTGGAATGAGCAGTTCTTC. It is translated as CASSLGAGEGWNEQFF.

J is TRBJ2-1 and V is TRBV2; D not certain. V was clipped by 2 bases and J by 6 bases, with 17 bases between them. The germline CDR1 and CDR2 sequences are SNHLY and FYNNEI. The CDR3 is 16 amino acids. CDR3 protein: CASSEIYPTPRNEQFF. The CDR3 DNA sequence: TGTGCCAGCAGTGAAATTTATCCTACCCCCCGCAATGAGCAGTTCTTC.

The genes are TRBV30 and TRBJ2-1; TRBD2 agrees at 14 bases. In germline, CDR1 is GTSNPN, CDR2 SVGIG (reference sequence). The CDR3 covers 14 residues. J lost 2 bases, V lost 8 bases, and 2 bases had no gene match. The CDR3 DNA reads TGTGCCGGGACTAGCGGGGGCACCTACAATGAGCAGTTCTTC. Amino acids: CAGTSGGTYNEQFF. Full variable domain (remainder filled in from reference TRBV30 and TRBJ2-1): SQTIHQWPATLVQPVGSPLSLECTVEGTSNPNLYWYRQAAGRGLQLLFYSVGIGQISSEVPQNLSASRPQDRQFILSSKKLLLSDSGFYLCAGTSGGTYNEQFFGPGTRLTVL.

The CDR3 loop is CAGNKNRGPKETQYF. The CDR3 bases are TGTGCCGGGAACAAAAACAGGGGCCCGAAAGAGACCCAGTACTTC. The genes are TRBV28 and TRBJ2-5; 7 bases agree with TRBD1. V was pared by 11 bases and J by 3 bases, with 15 bases of the junction left unmatched. Germline loops: CDR1 MDHEN, CDR2 SYDVKM. This CDR3 spans 15 amino acids.

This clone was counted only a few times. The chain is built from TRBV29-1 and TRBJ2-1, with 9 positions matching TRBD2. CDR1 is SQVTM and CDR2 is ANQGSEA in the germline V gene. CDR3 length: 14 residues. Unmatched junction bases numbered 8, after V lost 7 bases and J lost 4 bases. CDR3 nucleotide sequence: TGCAGCGCTGGCCCCCTAGCGGGGTACAATGAGCAGTTCTTC. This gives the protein CSAGPLAGYNEQFF.

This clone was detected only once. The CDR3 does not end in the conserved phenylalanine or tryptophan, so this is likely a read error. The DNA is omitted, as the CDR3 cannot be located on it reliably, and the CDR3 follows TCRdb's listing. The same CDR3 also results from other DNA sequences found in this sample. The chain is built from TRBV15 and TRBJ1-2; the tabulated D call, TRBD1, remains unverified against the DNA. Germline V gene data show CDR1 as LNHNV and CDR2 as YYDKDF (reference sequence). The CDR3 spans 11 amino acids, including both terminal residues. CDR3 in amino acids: CATSRGQGAAR.

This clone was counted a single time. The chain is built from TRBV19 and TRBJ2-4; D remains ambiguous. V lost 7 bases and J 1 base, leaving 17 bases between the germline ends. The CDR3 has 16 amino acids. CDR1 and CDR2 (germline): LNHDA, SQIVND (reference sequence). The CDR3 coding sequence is TGTGCCAGTACCAGAGACTCGACGAGGGCCAAAAACATTCAGTACTTC. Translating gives CASTRDSTRAKNIQYF.

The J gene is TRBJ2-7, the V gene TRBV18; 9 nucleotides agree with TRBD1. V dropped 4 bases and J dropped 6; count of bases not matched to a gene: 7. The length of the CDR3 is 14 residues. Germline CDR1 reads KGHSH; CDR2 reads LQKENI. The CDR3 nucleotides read TGTGCCAGCTCACGGGCGGGACAGGGTTCCGAGCAGTACTTC. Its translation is CASSRAGQGSEQYF.

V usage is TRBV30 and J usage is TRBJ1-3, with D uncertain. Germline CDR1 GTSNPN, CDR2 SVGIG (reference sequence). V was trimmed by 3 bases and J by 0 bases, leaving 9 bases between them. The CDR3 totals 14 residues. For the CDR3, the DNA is TGTGCCTGGAGACCACAGTCCTCTGGAAACACCATATATTTT. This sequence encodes CAWRPQSSGNTIYF.

CDR3 amino acids: CASSTPGRMKPQHF. The CDR3 DNA reads TGTGCCAGCAGTACCCCGGGGAGGATGAAGCCCCAGCATTTT. The V gene is TRBV28, the J gene TRBJ1-5; no clear D. V lost 5 bases and J 8 bases, leaving 16 bases between the germline ends. The length of the CDR3 is 14 residues. Per germline, CDR1 MDHEN and CDR2 SYDVKM.

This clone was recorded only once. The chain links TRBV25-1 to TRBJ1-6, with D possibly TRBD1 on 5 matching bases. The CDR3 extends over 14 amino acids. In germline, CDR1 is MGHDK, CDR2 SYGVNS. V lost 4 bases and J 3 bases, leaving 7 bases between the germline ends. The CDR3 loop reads CASSGTGYNSPLHF. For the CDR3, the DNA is TGTGCCAGCAGTGGCACAGGCTATAATTCACCCCTCCACTTT.

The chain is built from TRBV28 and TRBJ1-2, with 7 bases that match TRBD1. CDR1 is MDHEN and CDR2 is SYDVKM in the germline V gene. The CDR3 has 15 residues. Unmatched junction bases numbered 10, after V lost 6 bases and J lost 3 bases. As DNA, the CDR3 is TGTGCCAGCAGACCTTTTTCTGACAGGGACTATGGCTACACCTTC. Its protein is CASRPFSDRDYGYTF.

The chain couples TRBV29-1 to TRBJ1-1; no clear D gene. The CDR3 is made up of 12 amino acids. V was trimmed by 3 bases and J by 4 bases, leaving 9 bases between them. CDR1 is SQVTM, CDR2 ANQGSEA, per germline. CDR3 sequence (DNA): TGCAGCGTTGATGGGAGAAGCACTGAAGCTTTCTTT. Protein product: CSVDGRSTEAFF.

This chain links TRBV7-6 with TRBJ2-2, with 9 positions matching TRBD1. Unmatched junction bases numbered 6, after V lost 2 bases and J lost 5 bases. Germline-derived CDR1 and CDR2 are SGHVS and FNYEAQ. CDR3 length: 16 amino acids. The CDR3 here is CASSLMGTGRTGELFF. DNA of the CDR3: TGTGCCAGCAGCTTAATGGGGACAGGGCGGACCGGGGAGCTGTTTTTT.

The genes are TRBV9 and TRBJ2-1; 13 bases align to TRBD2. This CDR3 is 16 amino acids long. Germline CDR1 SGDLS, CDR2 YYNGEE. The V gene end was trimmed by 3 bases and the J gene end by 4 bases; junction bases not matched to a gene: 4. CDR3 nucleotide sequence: TGTGCCAGCAGCGCCCAGACTAGCGGGGGGTACAATGAGCAGTTCTTC. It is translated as CASSAQTSGGYNEQFF.

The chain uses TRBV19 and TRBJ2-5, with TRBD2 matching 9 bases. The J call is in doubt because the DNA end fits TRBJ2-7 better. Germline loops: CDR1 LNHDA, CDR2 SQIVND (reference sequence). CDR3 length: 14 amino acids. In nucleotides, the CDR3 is TGTGCCAGTAGCCCTGGACTAGCGCGGGGCGAGCAGTACTTC. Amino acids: CASSPGLARGEQYF.

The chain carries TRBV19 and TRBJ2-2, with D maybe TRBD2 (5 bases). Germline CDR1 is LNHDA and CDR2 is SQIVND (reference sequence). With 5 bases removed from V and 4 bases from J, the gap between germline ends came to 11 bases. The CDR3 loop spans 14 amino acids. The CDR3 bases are TGTGCCAGTAGTGGAGGTCTAGGCACCGGGGAGCTGTTTTTT. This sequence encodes CASSGGLGTGELFF.

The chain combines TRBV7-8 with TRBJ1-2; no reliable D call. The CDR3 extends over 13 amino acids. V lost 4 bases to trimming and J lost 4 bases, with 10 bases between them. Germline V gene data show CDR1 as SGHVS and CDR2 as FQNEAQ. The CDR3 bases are TGTGCCAGCAGCTACCCGGGGTCCTATGGCTACACCTTC. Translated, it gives CASSYPGSYGYTF.

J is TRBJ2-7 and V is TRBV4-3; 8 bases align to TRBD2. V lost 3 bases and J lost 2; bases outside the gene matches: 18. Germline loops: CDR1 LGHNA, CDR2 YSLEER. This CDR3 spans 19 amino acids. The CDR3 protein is CASSQGMTSVRSNTYEQYF. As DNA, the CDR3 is TGCGCCAGCAGCCAGGGGATGACTAGCGTACGATCTAATACCTACGAGCAGTACTTC.

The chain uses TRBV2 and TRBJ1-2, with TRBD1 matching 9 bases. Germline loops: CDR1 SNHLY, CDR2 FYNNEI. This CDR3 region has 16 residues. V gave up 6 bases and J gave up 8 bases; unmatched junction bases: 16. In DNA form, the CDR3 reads TGTGCCAGCAGCCCGGACAGGGGTACGGGTGGGAACGGCTACACCTTC. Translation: CASSPDRGTGGNGYTF.

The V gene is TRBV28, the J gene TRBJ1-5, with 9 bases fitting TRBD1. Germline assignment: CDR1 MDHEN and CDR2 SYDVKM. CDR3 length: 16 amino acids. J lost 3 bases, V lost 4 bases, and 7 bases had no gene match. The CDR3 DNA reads TGTGCCAGCAGTTCACCGGGACAGGGAGACAATCAGCCCCAGCATTTT. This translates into CASSSPGQGDNQPQHF.

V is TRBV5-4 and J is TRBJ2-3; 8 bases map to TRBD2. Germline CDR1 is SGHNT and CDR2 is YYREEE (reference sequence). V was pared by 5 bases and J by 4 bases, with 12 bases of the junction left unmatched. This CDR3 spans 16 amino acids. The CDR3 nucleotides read TGTGCCAGCAGAAAAGCCGGGACTAGGAGCGCAGATACGCAGTATTTT. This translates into CASRKAGTRSADTQYF.

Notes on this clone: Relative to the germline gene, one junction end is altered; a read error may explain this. The CDR3 bases are TGTTCCAGCAGCCGATCTTCACCGGGACAGGGAAGCACTGAAGCTTTCTTT. Its translation is CSSSRSSPGQGSTEAFF. The chain has TRBV7-9 and TRBJ1-1; 9 bases align to TRBD1. The CDR3 has 17 residues. Germline loops: CDR1 SEHNR, CDR2 FQNEAQ (reference sequence). The full variable domain, its missing parts supplied by reference TRBV7-9 and TRBJ1-1, is DTGVSQNPRHKITKRGQNVTFRCDPISEHNRLYWYRQTLGQGPEFLTYFQNEAQLEKSRLLSDRFSAERPKGSFSTLEIQRTEQGDSAMYLCSSSRSSPGQGSTEAFFGQGTRLTVV.

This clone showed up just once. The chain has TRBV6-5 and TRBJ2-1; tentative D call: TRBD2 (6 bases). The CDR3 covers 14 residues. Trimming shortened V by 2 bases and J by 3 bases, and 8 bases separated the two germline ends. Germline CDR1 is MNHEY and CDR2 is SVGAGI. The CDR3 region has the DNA TGTGCCAGCAGTTACCGGGAGCTCTACAATGAGCAGTTCTTC. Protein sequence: CASSYRELYNEQFF.

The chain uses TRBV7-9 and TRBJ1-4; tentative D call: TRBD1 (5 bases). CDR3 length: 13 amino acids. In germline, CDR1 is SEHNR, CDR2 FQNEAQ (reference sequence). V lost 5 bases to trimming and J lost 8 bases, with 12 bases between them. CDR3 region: CASSPRQGEKLFF. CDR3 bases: TGTGCCAGCAGCCCGCGTCAGGGCGAAAAACTGTTTTTT.

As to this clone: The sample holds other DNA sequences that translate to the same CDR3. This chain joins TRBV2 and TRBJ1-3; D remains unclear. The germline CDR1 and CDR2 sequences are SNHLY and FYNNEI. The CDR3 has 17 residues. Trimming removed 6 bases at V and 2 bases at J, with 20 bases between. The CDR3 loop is CASRDAGNLRPGNTIYF. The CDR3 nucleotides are TGTGCCAGCAGGGACGCCGGGAACTTAAGGCCTGGAAACACCATATATTTT.

Written as DNA, the CDR3 is TGCGCCAGCAGCTTTGCGGGAGGAGGAACAGATACGCAGTATTTT. Encoded protein: CASSFAGGGTDTQYF. The J gene is TRBJ2-3, the V gene TRBV5-1; TRBD2 agrees at 8 bases. The ends lost 2 bases at V and 3 bases at J; junction bases unmatched: 5. Germline assignment: CDR1 SGHRS and CDR2 YFSETQ. The CDR3 covers 15 residues.

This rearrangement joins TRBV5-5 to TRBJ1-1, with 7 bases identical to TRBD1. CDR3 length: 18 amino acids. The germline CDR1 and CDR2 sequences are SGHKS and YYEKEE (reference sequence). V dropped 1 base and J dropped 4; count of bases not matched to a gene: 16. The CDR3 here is CASSLNRGLERVRTEAFF. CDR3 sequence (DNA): TGTGCCAGCAGCTTGAACAGGGGACTCGAGAGGGTTCGCACTGAAGCTTTCTTT. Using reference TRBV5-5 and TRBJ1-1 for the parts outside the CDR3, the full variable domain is DAGVTQSPTHLIKTRGQQVTLRCSPISGHKSVSWYQQVLGQGPQFIFQYYEKEERGRGNFPDRFSARQFPNYSSELNVNALLLGDSALYLCASSLNRGLERVRTEAFFGQGTRLTVV.

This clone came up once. CDR3 protein: CASRGDLGEQYF. CDR3 DNA: TGTGCCAGCAGGGGAGACCTAGGCGAGCAGTACTTC. The chain couples TRBV6-1 to TRBJ2-7; TRBD2 might be the D (5 bases). Trimming cost V 6 bases and J 6 bases, with 12 bases left between them. The CDR3 is made up of 12 amino acids. Per germline, CDR1 MNHNS and CDR2 SASEGT.

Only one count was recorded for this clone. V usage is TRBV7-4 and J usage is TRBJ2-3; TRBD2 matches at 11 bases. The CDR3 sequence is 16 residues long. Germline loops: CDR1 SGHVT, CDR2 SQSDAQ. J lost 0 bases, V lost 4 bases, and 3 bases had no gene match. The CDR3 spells CASSSGTSGSTDTQYF. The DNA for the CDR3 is TGTGCCAGCAGCTCAGGGACTAGCGGAAGCACAGATACGCAGTATTTT.

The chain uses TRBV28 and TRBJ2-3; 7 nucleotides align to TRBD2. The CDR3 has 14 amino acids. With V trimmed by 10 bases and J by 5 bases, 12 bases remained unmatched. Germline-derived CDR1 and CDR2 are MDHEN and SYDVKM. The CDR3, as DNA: TGTGCCACGTCGAATGGCGGGAGCGGAGATACGCAGTATTTT. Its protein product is CATSNGGSGDTQYF. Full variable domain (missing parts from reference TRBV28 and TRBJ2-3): DVKVTQSSRYLVKRTGEKVFLECVQDMDHENMFWYRQDPGLGLRLIYFSYDVKMKEKGDIPEGYSVSREKKERFSLILESASTNQTSMYLCATSNGGSGDTQYFGPGTRLTVL.